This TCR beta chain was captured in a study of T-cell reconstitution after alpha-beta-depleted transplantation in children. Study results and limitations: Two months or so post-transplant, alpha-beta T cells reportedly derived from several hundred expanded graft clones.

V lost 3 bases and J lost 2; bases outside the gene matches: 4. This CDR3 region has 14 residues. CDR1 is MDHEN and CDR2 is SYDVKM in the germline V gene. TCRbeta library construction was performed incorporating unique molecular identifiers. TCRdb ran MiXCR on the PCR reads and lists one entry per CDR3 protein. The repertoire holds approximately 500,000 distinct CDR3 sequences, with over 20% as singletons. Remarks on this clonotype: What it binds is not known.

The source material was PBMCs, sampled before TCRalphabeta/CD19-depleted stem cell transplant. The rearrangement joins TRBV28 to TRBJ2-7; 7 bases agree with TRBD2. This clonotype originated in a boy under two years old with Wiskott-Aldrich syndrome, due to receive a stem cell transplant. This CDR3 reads CASSFVTSAYEQYF. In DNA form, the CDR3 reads TGTGCCAGCAGTTTCGTAACTAGCGCCTACGAGCAGTACTTC.